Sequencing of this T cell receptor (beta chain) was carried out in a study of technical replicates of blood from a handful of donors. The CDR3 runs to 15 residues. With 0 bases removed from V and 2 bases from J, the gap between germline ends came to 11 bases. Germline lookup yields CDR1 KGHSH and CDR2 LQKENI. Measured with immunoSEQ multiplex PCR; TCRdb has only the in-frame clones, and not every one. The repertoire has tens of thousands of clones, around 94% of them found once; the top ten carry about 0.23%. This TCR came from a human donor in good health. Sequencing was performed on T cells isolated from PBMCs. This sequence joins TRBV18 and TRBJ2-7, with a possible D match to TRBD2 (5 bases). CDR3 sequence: CASSPPGKRTYEQYF. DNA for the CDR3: TGTGCCAGCTCACCACCCGGGAAGAGGACCTACGAGCAGTACTTC. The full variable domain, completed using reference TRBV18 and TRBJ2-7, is NAGVMQNPRHLVRRRGQEARLRCSPMKGHSHVYWYRQLPEEGLKFMVYLQKENIIDESGMPKERFSAEFPKEGPSILRIQQVVRGDSAAYFCASSPPGKRTYEQYFGPGTRLTVT.